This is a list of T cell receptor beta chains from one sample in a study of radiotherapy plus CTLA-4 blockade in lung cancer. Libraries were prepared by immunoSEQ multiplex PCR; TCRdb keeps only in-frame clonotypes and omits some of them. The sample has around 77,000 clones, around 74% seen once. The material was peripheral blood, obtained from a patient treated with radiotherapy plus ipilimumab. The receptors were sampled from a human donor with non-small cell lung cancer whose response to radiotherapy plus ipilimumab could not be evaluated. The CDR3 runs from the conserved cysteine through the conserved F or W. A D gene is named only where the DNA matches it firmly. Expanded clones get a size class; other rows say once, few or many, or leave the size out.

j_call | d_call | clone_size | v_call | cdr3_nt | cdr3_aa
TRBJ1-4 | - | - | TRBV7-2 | TGTGCCAGCAGCTCCCAGGGGTTCTTAATTGCAACTAATGAAAAACTGTTTTTT | CASSSQGFLIATNEKLFF
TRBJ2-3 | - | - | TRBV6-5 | TGTGCCGGCAGTTACTCTCGGGAGCCAGCAGATACGCAGTATTTT | CAGSYSREPADTQYF
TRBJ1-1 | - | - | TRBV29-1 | TGCAGCGTTGAAAATTCGGTGGAGGGCCTGAACACTGAAGCTTTCTTT | CSVENSVEGLNTEAFF
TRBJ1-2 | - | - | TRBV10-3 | TGTGCCATCAGTGGCGGGGGAGGCTACACCTTC | CAISGGGGYTF
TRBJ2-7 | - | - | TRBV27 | TGTGCCAGCAGTTTAAGACGGGGAACCTACGAGCAGTACTTC | CASSLRRGTYEQYF
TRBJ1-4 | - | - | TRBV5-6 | TGTGCCAGCAGCCATTCCGGGATCCGTGGGGAAAAACTGTTTTTT | CASSHSGIRGEKLFF
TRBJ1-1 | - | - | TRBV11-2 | TGTGCCAGCAGCTTAGCCGGGGGAACCACTGAAGCTTTCTTT | CASSLAGGTTEAFF
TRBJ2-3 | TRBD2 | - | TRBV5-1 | TGCGCCAGCAGTTTGATGGGACTAGCGGGAGTCACAGATACGCAGTATTTT | CASSLMGLAGVTDTQYF
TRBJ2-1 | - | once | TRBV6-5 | TGTGCCAGCAGTTACGGCGGGAACTCCTACAATGAGCAGTTCTTC | CASSYGGNSYNEQFF
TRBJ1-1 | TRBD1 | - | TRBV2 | TGTGCCAGCAGTGAGGGACAGGAGATGATGGACACTGAAGCTTTCTTT | CASSEGQEMMDTEAFF
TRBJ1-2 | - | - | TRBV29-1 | TGCAGCGTTCAAAGGGGTACGATTGGGGACTATGGCTACACCTTC | CSVQRGTIGDYGYTF
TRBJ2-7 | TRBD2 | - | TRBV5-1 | TGCGCCAGCAGCTTAGGACTAGCGGGAGGAAGGGAAGGCGAGCAGTACTTC | CASSLGLAGGREGEQYF
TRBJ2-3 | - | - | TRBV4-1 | TGCGCCAGCAGCCAACCCCTCCCCCTCGGACTAACAGATACGCAGTATTTT | CASSQPLPLGLTDTQYF
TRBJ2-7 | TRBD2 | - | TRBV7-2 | TGTGCCAGCAGCCCTTTTGGGGGGGGCTACGAGCAGTACTTC | CASSPFGGGYEQYF
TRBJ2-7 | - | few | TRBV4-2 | TGTGCCAGCAGCCAAGTACCGGGAGTGTTTGGCGAGCAGTACTTC | CASSQVPGVFGEQYF
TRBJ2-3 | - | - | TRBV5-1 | TGCGCCAGCAGCTTGGGGCTAGCGATTAGCACAGATACGCAGTATTTT | CASSLGLAISTDTQYF
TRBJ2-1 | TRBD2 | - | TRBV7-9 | TGTGCCAGCAGCTTAGTAGCGGGTGAGCAGTTCTTC | CASSLVAGEQFF
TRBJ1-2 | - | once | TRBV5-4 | TGTGCCAGCAGCTTCCGGCAGGGTCAAGGCTATGGCTACACCTTC | CASSFRQGQGYGYTF
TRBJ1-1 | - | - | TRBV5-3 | TGTGCCAGAAGCTTGGCCGTCAGGGAAGGGTTGATGAACACTGAAGCTTTCTTT | CARSLAVREGLMNTEAFF
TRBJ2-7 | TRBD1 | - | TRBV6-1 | TGTGCCAGCAGTGAAGTGGGGACAGGGTTGCCCTACGAGCAGTACTTC | CASSEVGTGLPYEQYF
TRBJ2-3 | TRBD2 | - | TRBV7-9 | TGTGCCAGCAGCTTAGGGACTAGCGGGACAGATACGCAGTATTTT | CASSLGTSGTDTQYF
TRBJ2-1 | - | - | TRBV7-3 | TGTGCCAGCAGCTTTCGGTCTAGCAACAATGAGCAGTTCTTC | CASSFRSSNNEQFF
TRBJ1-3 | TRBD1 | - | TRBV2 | TGTGCCAGCAGTCGACAGGGGGCGCTGGGAACTGGAAACACCATATATTTT | CASSRQGALGTGNTIYF
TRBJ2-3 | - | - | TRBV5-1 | TGCGCCAGCAGTATAAGCGATACGCAGTATTTT | CASSISDTQYF
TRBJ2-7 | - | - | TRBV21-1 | TGTGCCAGCAGCAAAGTTTATATGGGGGGCTTC | CASSKVYMGGF
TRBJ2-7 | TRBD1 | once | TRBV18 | TGTGCCAGCTCACCGGACAGGGGGCTGGACGAGCAGTACTTC | CASSPDRGLDEQYF